This T cell receptor beta chain comes out of a study of blood T cell repertoires in COVID-19. Study as a whole: Researchers got acute and convalescent COVID-19 samples from the United States, Italy and Spain. PBMCs, B-cell-depleted T cells, or T cells were the source of the cDNA or gDNA that made up the material.

The V end was cut by 1 base, the J end by 6 bases, with 17 bases between. The CDR3 has 15 amino acids. Germline loops: CDR1 SGHKS, CDR2 YYEKEE (reference sequence). Per the original data handling: Using reference gene primer amplification, nucleated cell counts were estimated. This table comes from immunoSEQ multiplex PCR, and its TCRdb copy is limited to in-frame clones, with some not included. V, J and clone size reflect that table, while D and trimming were determined from the DNA. The table has more than 100,000 clones, about four fifths seen once. The sample consisted of peripheral blood. This TCR was sampled from a woman aged 30 to 39 who had recovered from COVID-19. The rearrangement joins TRBV5-5 to TRBJ2-7, with a weak D call TRBD1 (6 bases). The CDR3 here is CASSLFVAGASEQYF. DNA for the CDR3: TGTGCCAGCAGCTTGTTCGTGGCAGGGGCCTCCGAGCAGTACTTC.